The T cell receptor beta chain described here comes from a study of shared clonotypes between healthy human individuals. As processed by the authors: For the immunoSEQ data, sequences were junction-only without quality scores, so filtering differed. Assay: immunoSEQ multiplex PCR; the TCRdb copy retains only in-frame clones and omits some. V and J calls and clone size come straight from that table; D and trimming were deduced from the DNA. The table lists millions of clones, around nine tenths of them singletons. V was pared by 0 bases and J by 0 bases, with 9 bases between. Germline V CDR1 and CDR2: LNHNV, YYDKDF (reference sequence). The CDR3 is 15 amino acids.

Sample: naive CD4+ T cells sorted from blood. Documented subset: CD45RA+ positively selected. This clonotype was obtained from a man between 18 and 29 years old in good health. The chain employs TRBV15 and TRBJ2-7, with D unclear. The CDR3 DNA sequence: TGTGCCACCAGCAGAGATACCTATTCCTCCTACGAGCAGTACTTC. This gives the protein CATSRDTYSSYEQYF. Together with reference TRBV15 and TRBJ2-7, the CDR3 gives the full variable domain: DAMVIQNPRYQVTQFGKPVTLSCSQTLNHNVMYWYQQKSSQAPKLLFHYYDKDFNNEADTPDNFQSRRPNTSFCFLDIRSPGLGDTAMYLCATSRDTYSSYEQYFGPGTRLTVT.